Below, 10 T cell receptor beta chains from the same sample are listed, as sequenced in a study of blood T cells in healthy people across ages (dated by TCRdb to about 2015). Receptors were amplified or captured by 5' RACE. The sequencer was an Illumina HiSeq 2500. A second roughly 6 to 12 cycle PCR used a sample-barcoded 5' primer and a J-beta primer mix. The public sequencing data were trimmed at Q25 with fastp and processed into clonotypes with MiXCR by TCRdb, which kept only in-frame beta chains. Entries are consolidated by CDR3 protein sequence, retaining the most common genes and DNA. Within this sample are 720,000 or so distinct CDR3 sequences, with roughly 41% of them counted one time only. Jointly, the top ten make up about 30% of the sample. Sequences were obtained from blood. Every receptor here comes from an elderly man in good health.

The table lists this clonotype with many counts. The chain couples TRBV10-3 to TRBJ2-1, with 9 bases that match TRBD1. CDR1 and CDR2 (germline): ENHRY, SYGVKD. After removal of 0 bases from V and 4 bases from J, the junction contained 4 bases not matched to a gene. The CDR3 runs 16 residues. The CDR3 coding sequence is TGTGCCATCAGTGAGTCCCCGGGACAGGGATACAATGAGCAGTTCTTC. It specifies CAISESPGQGYNEQFF.

The table lists this clonotype with a count of one. This chain connects TRBV11-2 to TRBJ2-7, with TRBD1 matching 9 bases. J lost 4 bases, V lost 5 bases, and 9 bases had no gene match. There are 15 residues in the CDR3. Germline values: CDR1 SGHAT, CDR2 FQNNGV. The CDR3 sequence: CASSHRSGQGYEQYF. The DNA of the CDR3 is TGTGCCAGCAGCCATCGAAGCGGACAGGGGTACGAGCAGTACTTC.

This chain links TRBV30 with TRBJ2-7, with 8 nucleotides matching TRBD1. Germline CDR1 is GTSNPN and CDR2 is SVGIG (reference sequence). V dropped 5 bases and J dropped 2; count of bases not matched to a gene: 8. The CDR3 covers 14 residues. CDR3: CAWFTGGFTYEQYF. In nucleotides, the CDR3 is TGTGCCTGGTTCACAGGGGGTTTCACCTACGAGCAGTACTTC.

The chain is built from TRBV10-1 and TRBJ2-1; 8 nucleotides agree with TRBD2. Trimming took 4 bases from V and 7 from J; bases not matched to a gene: 9. The CDR3 runs to 15 residues. Germline-derived CDR1 and CDR2 are WNHNN and SYGVQD (reference sequence). The chain's CDR3 is CASSVAGGLRNEQFF. DNA of the CDR3: TGCGCCAGCAGTGTTGCGGGAGGATTGAGAAATGAGCAGTTCTTC.

V and J are TRBV20-1 and TRBJ2-2, with 11 bases that match TRBD2. Germline trimming cut 6 bases from V and 9 bases from J; bases unmatched to any gene: 9. In germline, CDR1 is DFQATT, CDR2 SNEGSKA (reference sequence). The CDR3 loop spans 14 amino acids. The CDR3 sequence is CSAGGSGRARELFF. The CDR3 nucleotides read TGCAGTGCGGGGGGTAGCGGGAGGGCCCGGGAGCTGTTTTTT.

Regarding this clonotype: A read error may be the cause here, since a much bigger clone is one base away. The chain joins TRBV12-3 or TRBV12-4 to TRBJ2-1, with 7 bases matching TRBD2. This CDR3 spans 14 amino acids. V lost 5 bases to trimming and J lost 5 bases; unmatched junction nucleotides: 6. CDR3 coding DNA: TGTGCCAGCAGTGACACCGGGACTAACAATGAGCAGTTCTTC. Residues: CASSDTGTNNEQFF.

The chain couples TRBV4-2 to TRBJ2-7; TRBD1 matches at 8 bases. Germline assignment: CDR1 LGHNA and CDR2 YNFKEQ. The CDR3 covers 15 residues. Trimming took 3 bases from V and 6 from J; bases not matched to a gene: 10. The CDR3 coding sequence is TGTGCCAGCAGCCAGTTTGATGCAGGGGGCGCCGAGCAGTACTTC. It yields the protein CASSQFDAGGAEQYF.

The sample holds many counts of this clonotype. V gene TRBV4-3 combines with J gene TRBJ2-3; either TRBD1 or TRBD2 may fit D (6 bases each). V lost 1 base, J lost 5 bases, and 13 bases lay in between. The CDR3 is made up of 15 amino acids. Germline V gene sequence: CDR1 LGHNA, CDR2 YSLEER. DNA for the CDR3: TGCGCCAGCAGCCAAGGAGGGGGGCTCGGAGATACGCAGTATTTT. As protein: CASSQGGGLGDTQYF.

This clonotype was counted between two and nine times. The V call is TRBV27, the J call TRBJ2-3; D uncertain. Trimming removed 2 bases at V and 5 bases at J, with 14 bases between. Germline CDR1 and CDR2: MNHEY and SMNVEV (reference sequence). The CDR3 consists of 15 residues. The chain's CDR3 is CASSLAPVWGDTQYF. Written as DNA, the CDR3 is TGTGCCAGCAGTTTAGCCCCAGTCTGGGGAGATACGCAGTATTTT.

The chain has TRBV28 and TRBJ1-3; possibly TRBD1 for D (5 bases). The CDR3 runs 16 residues. CDR1 is MDHEN and CDR2 is SYDVKM in the germline V gene. V lost 7 bases and J 0 bases, leaving 16 bases between the germline ends. The CDR3 nucleotides read TGTGCCAGCAAACAATGGGGACTGAGCTCTGGAAACACCATATATTTT. This gives the protein CASKQWGLSSGNTIYF.